A selection of T cell receptor beta chains follows, all from one sample in a study of blood T cell repertoires in COVID-19. TCRdb's table, derived via immunoSEQ multiplex PCR, lists solely in-frame clones and lacks some. The sample gives fewer than 350,000 clones, roughly nine tenths of which show up once; about an eighth is in the top ten. Sequencing used peripheral blood. Receptors originate from a woman in her 30s with COVID-19, enrolled during active disease. The CDR3 runs from the conserved cysteine through the conserved F or W. The D gene is left open where the match is weak. Only some rows state a clone size, as once, few, many or a class for expanded clones.

V: TRBV5-1
size: NA
J: TRBJ2-6
D: TRBD1
CDR3: CASSRDSWNSGANVLTF
DNA: TGCGCCAGCAGCCGGGACAGCTGGAACTCTGGGGCCAACGTCCTGACTTTC

V: TRBV5-5
size: NA
J: TRBJ1-2
D: NA
CDR3: CASSKQGYGYTF
DNA: TGTGCCAGCAGCAAACAGGGATATGGCTACACCTTC

V: TRBV2
size: NA
J: TRBJ2-7
D: TRBD2
CDR3: CASSAPTSGVPLYEQYF
DNA: TGTGCCAGCAGTGCACCGACTAGCGGGGTTCCCCTTTACGAGCAGTACTTC

V: TRBV5-1
size: NA
J: TRBJ1-5
D: NA
CDR3: CASSFNAPGGNQPQHF
DNA: TGCGCCAGCAGCTTCAATGCTCCGGGGGGCAATCAGCCCCAGCATTTT

V: TRBV3-1/TRBV3-2
size: NA
J: TRBJ2-7
D: TRBD1
CDR3: CASSPKGGTGSYEQYF
DNA: TGTGCCAGCAGCCCAAAAGGGGGGACAGGCTCCTACGAGCAGTACTTC

V: TRBV14
size: NA
J: TRBJ2-2
D: NA
CDR3: CASSLPYTGELFF
DNA: TGTGCCAGCAGCCTTCCATACACCGGGGAGCTGTTTTTT

V: TRBV27
size: NA
J: TRBJ2-1
D: TRBD1
CDR3: CASSLAGGLYNEQFF
DNA: TGTGCCAGCAGTTTGGCAGGGGGCCTCTACAATGAGCAGTTCTTC

V: TRBV19
size: NA
J: TRBJ1-5
D: NA
CDR3: CASSIDRPRAGQPQHF
DNA: TGTGCCAGTAGCATCGACAGGCCCCGGGCCGGGCAGCCCCAGCATTTT

V: TRBV19
size: NA
J: TRBJ1-1
D: NA
CDR3: CASSIGGPVTEAFF
DNA: TGTGCCAGTAGTATAGGAGGGCCGGTCACTGAAGCTTTCTTT

V: TRBV5-1
size: NA
J: TRBJ1-1
D: TRBD1
CDR3: CASSLGQGADTEAFF
DNA: TGCGCCAGCAGCTTGGGGCAGGGGGCGGACACTGAAGCTTTCTTT

V: TRBV28
size: NA
J: TRBJ2-6
D: NA
CDR3: CASSLLSGANVLTF
DNA: TGTGCCAGCAGTTTATTATCTGGGGCCAACGTCCTGACTTTC

V: TRBV5-4
size: NA
J: TRBJ2-7
D: TRBD2
CDR3: CASSWSAGQYEQYF
DNA: TGTGCCAGCAGCTGGTCAGCGGGGCAGTACGAGCAGTACTTC

V: TRBV27
size: NA
J: TRBJ1-2
D: TRBD1
CDR3: CASRSGTGGGYTF
DNA: TGTGCCAGTAGATCCGGGACAGGGGGTGGCTACACCTTC

V: TRBV12-3/TRBV12-4
size: NA
J: TRBJ2-3
D: NA
CDR3: CASSFQEDTQYF
DNA: TGTGCCAGCAGTTTCCAGGAAGATACGCAGTATTTT

V: TRBV7-2
size: once
J: TRBJ2-2
D: TRBD1
CDR3: CASRDPGQHTGELFF
DNA: TGTGCCAGCAGGGACCCGGGACAGCACACCGGGGAGCTGTTTTTT

V: TRBV29-1
size: NA
J: TRBJ1-2
D: TRBD1
CDR3: CSVRTGPYGYTF
DNA: TGCAGCGTGCGGACAGGGCCCTATGGCTACACCTTC

V: TRBV19
size: NA
J: TRBJ1-1
D: NA
CDR3: CASSIGPGTEAFF
DNA: TGTGCCAGTAGTATCGGTCCCGGCACTGAAGCTTTCTTT

V: TRBV16
size: NA
J: TRBJ2-7
D: TRBD1
CDR3: CASSQPGQTYEQYF
DNA: TGTGCCAGCAGCCAGCCGGGACAGACCTACGAGCAGTACTTC

V: TRBV5-1
size: NA
J: TRBJ2-2
D: TRBD2
CDR3: CASARQGGGDTGELFF
DNA: TGCGCCAGCGCCCGCCAAGGCGGGGGGGACACCGGGGAGCTGTTTTTT

V: TRBV19
size: NA
J: TRBJ1-2
D: TRBD1
CDR3: CASSSGQGRGYTF
DNA: TGTGCCAGTAGTAGCGGACAGGGACGTGGCTACACCTTC

V: TRBV4-2
size: NA
J: TRBJ2-3
D: NA
CDR3: CASSQDYTDTQYF
DNA: TGTGCCAGCAGCCAGGACTACACAGATACGCAGTATTTT

V: TRBV4-1
size: NA
J: TRBJ2-5
D: NA
CDR3: CASSQVGGAALETQYF
DNA: TGCGCCAGCAGCCAAGTGGGGGGGGCCGCCTTAGAGACCCAGTACTTC

V: TRBV7-9
size: few
J: TRBJ1-1
D: NA
CDR3: CASSPLSGYTEAFF
DNA: TGTGCCAGCAGCCCGCTGTCGGGATACACTGAAGCTTTCTTT

V: TRBV7-2
size: few
J: TRBJ1-5
D: TRBD1
CDR3: CASSFRTGIDQPQHF
DNA: TGTGCCAGCAGCTTTCGGACAGGGATTGATCAGCCCCAGCATTTT

V: TRBV12-3/TRBV12-4
size: NA
J: TRBJ2-3
D: NA
CDR3: CASSSGDGDTQYF
DNA: TGTGCCAGCAGTTCGGGGGACGGGGATACGCAGTATTTT

V: TRBV19
size: NA
J: TRBJ2-7
D: TRBD1
CDR3: CASSWTGGAYEQYF
DNA: TGTGCCAGTAGCTGGACAGGGGGGGCCTACGAGCAGTACTTC

V: TRBV5-5
size: NA
J: TRBJ2-3
D: TRBD2
CDR3: CASSGLAGFADTQYF
DNA: TGTGCCAGCAGCGGACTAGCGGGGTTCGCAGATACGCAGTATTTT

V: TRBV6-5
size: NA
J: TRBJ2-7
D: TRBD1
CDR3: CASRAPGQGTYEQYF
DNA: TGTGCCAGCAGGGCCCCGGGACAGGGCACCTACGAGCAGTACTTC

V: TRBV10-2
size: NA
J: TRBJ2-1
D: NA
CDR3: CASTLDYINNEQFF
DNA: TGCGCCAGCACCTTGGACTATATCAACAATGAGCAGTTCTTC

V: TRBV12-2
size: NA
J: TRBJ2-3
D: NA
CDR3: CASRPGGNSGVSTDTQYF
DNA: TGTGCAAGTCGCCCTGGCGGGAATAGCGGGGTTAGCACAGATACGCAGTATTTT

V: TRBV18
size: NA
J: TRBJ2-7
D: TRBD1
CDR3: CASSRPGQGSYEQYF
DNA: TGTGCCAGCTCACGACCGGGACAGGGATCCTACGAGCAGTACTTC

V: TRBV4-1
size: NA
J: TRBJ1-1
D: NA
CDR3: CASSQLGQGKNTEAFF
DNA: TGCGCCAGCAGCCAACTAGGGCAGGGGAAGAACACTGAAGCTTTCTTT

V: TRBV19
size: NA
J: TRBJ1-5
D: NA
CDR3: CASSIRRQGSYQPQHF
DNA: TGTGCCAGTAGTATAAGACGTCAGGGGTCTTATCAGCCCCAGCATTTT

V: TRBV4-1
size: once
J: TRBJ2-5
D: NA
CDR3: CASSRSAHGGAAQETQYF
DNA: TGCGCCAGCAGCCGAAGCGCTCACGGGGGAGCAGCACAAGAGACCCAGTACTTC

V: TRBV5-1
size: NA
J: TRBJ2-7
D: TRBD2
CDR3: CASSLGAQAGDSYEQYF
DNA: TGCGCCAGCAGCTTGGGGGCACAGGCGGGGGACTCCTACGAGCAGTACTTC

V: TRBV6-5
size: few
J: TRBJ1-1
D: TRBD1
CDR3: CASSYSEGAGGTFF
DNA: TGTGCCAGCAGTTACTCGGAGGGGGCTGGGGGAACTTTCTTT

V: TRBV18
size: NA
J: TRBJ1-5
D: TRBD1
CDR3: CASGQDNQPQHF
DNA: TGTGCCAGCGGACAGGACAATCAGCCCCAGCATTTT

V: TRBV5-1
size: NA
J: TRBJ2-7
D: NA
CDR3: CASSVREGDEQYF
DNA: TGCGCCAGCAGCGTCAGGGAGGGGGACGAGCAGTACTTC

V: TRBV5-1
size: NA
J: TRBJ2-5
D: TRBD2
CDR3: CASSLTSGGRETQYF
DNA: TGCGCCAGCAGCCTGACTAGCGGGGGGCGGGAGACCCAGTACTTC

V: TRBV14
size: NA
J: TRBJ2-3
D: TRBD2
CDR3: CASSQDLAGSLKTQYF
DNA: TGTGCCAGCAGCCAAGACCTAGCGGGCTCTTTGAAAACGCAGTATTTT

V: TRBV4-1
size: NA
J: TRBJ2-7
D: NA
CDR3: CASSQRLGASHEQYF
DNA: TGCGCCAGCAGCCAGAGGCTAGGGGCCTCCCACGAGCAGTACTTC

V: TRBV5-5
size: once
J: TRBJ1-5
D: NA
CDR3: CASSSTGNQPQHF
DNA: TGTGCCAGCAGTTCAACTGGCAATCAGCCCCAGCATTTT

V: TRBV28
size: NA
J: TRBJ2-5
D: NA
CDR3: CASSKGLPSGTQYF
DNA: TGTGCCAGCAGTAAGGGACTTCCGAGTGGGACCCAGTACTTC

V: TRBV7-2
size: once
J: TRBJ1-3
D: TRBD1
CDR3: CASSLGQGYTIYF
DNA: TGTGCCAGCAGCTTGGGACAGGGATACACCATATATTTT